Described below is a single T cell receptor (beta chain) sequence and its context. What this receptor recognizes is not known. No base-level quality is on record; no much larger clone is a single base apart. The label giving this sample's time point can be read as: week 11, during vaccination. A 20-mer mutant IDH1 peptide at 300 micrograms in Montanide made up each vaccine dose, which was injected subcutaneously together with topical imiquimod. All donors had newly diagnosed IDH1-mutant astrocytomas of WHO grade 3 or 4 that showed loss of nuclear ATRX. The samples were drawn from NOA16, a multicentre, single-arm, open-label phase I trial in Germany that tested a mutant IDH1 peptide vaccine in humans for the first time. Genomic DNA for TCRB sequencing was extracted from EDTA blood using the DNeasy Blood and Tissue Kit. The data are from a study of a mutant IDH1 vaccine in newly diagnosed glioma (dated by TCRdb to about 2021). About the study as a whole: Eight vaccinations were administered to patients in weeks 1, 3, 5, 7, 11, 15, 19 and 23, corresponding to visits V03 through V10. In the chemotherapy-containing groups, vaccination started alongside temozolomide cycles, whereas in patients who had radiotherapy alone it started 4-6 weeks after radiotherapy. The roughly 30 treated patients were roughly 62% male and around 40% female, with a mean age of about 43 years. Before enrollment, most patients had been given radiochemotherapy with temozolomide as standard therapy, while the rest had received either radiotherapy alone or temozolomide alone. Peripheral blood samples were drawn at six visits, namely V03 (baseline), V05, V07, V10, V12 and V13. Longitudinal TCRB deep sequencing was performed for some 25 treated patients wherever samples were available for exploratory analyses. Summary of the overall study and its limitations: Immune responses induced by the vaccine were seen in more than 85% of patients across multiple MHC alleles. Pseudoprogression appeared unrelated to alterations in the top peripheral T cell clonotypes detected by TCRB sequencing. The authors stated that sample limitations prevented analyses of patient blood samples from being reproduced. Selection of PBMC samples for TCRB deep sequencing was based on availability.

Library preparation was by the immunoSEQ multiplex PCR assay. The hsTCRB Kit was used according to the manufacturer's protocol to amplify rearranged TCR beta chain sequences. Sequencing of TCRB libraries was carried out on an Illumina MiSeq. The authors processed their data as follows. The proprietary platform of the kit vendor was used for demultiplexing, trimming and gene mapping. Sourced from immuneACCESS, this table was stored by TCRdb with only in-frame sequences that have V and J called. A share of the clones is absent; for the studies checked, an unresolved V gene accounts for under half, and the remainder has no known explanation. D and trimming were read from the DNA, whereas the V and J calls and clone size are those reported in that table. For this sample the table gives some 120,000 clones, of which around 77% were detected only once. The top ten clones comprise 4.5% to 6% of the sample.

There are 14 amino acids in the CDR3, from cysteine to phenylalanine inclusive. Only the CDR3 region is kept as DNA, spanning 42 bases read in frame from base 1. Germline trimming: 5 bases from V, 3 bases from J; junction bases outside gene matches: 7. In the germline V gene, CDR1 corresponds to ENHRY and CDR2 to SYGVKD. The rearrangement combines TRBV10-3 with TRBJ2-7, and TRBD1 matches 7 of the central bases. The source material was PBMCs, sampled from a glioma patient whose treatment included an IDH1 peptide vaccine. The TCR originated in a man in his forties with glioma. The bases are TGTGCCATCAGTCGACAGGGCGATAACTACGAGCAGTACTTC. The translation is CAISRQGDNYEQYF.